One TCR beta chain is described in this entry. No antigen is known for it. Uncontrolled infection, other autoimmune disease, pregnancy or lactation led to exclusion. On the basis of clinical symptoms, serum thyroxine and TRAb, thyroid ultrasound and orbital computed tomography, diagnoses were made. The record originates from a study of T cells in Graves' hyperthyroidism and ophthalmopathy. Broader study findings: In the analysis, a 13 V-J model separated ophthalmopathy from stable hyperthyroidism. Clonotypes that were expanded in thyroid above 0.001 mostly appeared in blood too.

Researchers took RNA transcripts and amplified the TCR beta CDR3 regions from them. Researchers ran a first-round RT-PCR on the TCR CDR3 using the HTBI primer set. From the multiplex PCR reads, TCRdb called clonotypes with MiXCR, one entry per CDR3 protein. The sample lists about 540,000 distinct CDR3 sequences, just over 45% occurring once. The sequence came from a woman between 18 and 29 years old with Graves' hyperthyroidism. Sequenced: peripheral blood or thyroid tissue (not recorded which).

The chain's CDR3 is CASSAGTGGGLNTEAFF. For the CDR3, the DNA is TGTGCCAGCTCAGCCGGGACAGGGGGCGGTTTGAACACTGAAGCTTTCTTT. V gene TRBV2 combines with J gene TRBJ1-1, with TRBD1 matching 12 bases. Germline CDR1 is SNHLY and CDR2 is FYNNEI. V was pared by 8 bases and J by 0 bases, with 10 bases of the junction left unmatched. This CDR3 spans 17 amino acids.